The source of this T cell receptor beta chain is a study of T cell repertoires in cytomegalovirus infection. Study information: HLA-B-restricted CMV epitopes that are well studied were used alongside recently identified HLA-C-restricted ones. Public TCR beta signatures provided an indication of both CMV infection and a matching HLA type.

This clonotype was seen at least ten times. What it recognizes is unknown. The study, taken as a whole, reports: HLA-C-restricted, CMV-specific TCR beta clonotypes were dominant ex vivo.

TCRdb re-analysed the reads in MiXCR, keeping a single row per CDR3 protein. The table shows approximately 730,000 distinct CDR3 sequences, with about 28% occurring only once. The sequence came from a human donor in good health (CMV status not recorded). Some clones in this sample may be carry-over from other donors' samples. Here the sequenced sample was cultured CD8+ T cells from PBMCs, taken from culture after CMV antigen stimulation.

CDR3 loop: CASTLLRDLDNEQFF. In nucleotides, the CDR3 is TGTGCCAGCACCCTACTCAGGGATCTCGACAATGAGCAGTTCTTC. The chain recombines TRBV7-2 with TRBJ2-1; D is possibly TRBD1 (5 bases). Germline V lookup: CDR1 SGHTA, CDR2 FQGNSA. Trimming pared 7 bases from V and 5 bases from J, leaving 18 bases between. The CDR3 runs 15 residues.